This TCR beta chain derives from a study of CD8 T cells in Susac syndrome. Study-wide findings and caveats: The study acknowledged a relatively small number of individuals in its TCR sequencing and HLA analysis.

TCR beta sequencing was performed on blood CD8+ and CD4+ T cells. Through negative isolation, CD4+ and CD8+ T cells were obtained, while TEMRA cells were enriched using FACS. About 0.5 to 1 ug RNA was reverse transcribed with random hexamers. The method of amplification for TCR beta CDR3 was immunoSEQ multiplex PCR, covering 54 Vbeta and 13 Jbeta. MiXCR, applied by TCRdb to the immunoSEQ multiplex PCR reads, yields one record per CDR3 protein. The table includes almost 450,000 distinct CDR3 sequences, more than 80% detected once. A note on this clonotype: The target antigen is unknown.

The sequence came from a human donor with multiple sclerosis. Sequenced input: CD8+ T cells from PBMCs.

CDR3 sequence (DNA): TGTGCCAGCAGTTTAGCAGGGGCCGTCCCACCTATATACGAGCAGTACTTC. It specifies CASSLAGAVPPIYEQYF. This chain joins TRBV27 and TRBJ2-7; perhaps TRBD1 as D (6 bases). There are 17 residues in the CDR3. V dropped 2 bases and J dropped 4 bases, with 21 bases sitting between them. Germline CDR1 reads MNHEY; CDR2 reads SMNVEV (reference sequence).